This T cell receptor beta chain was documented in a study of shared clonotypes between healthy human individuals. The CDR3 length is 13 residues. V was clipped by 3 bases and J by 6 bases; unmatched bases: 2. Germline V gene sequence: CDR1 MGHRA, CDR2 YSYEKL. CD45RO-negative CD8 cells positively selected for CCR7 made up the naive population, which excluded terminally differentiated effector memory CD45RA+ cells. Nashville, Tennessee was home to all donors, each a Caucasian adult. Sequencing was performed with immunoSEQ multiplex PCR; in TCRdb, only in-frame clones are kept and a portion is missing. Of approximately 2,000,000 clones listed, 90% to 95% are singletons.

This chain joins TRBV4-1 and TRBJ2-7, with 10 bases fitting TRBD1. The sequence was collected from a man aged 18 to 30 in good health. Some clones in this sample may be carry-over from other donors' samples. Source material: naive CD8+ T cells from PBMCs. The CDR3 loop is CASSHGQGGEQYF. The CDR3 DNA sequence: TGCGCCAGCAGCCACGGACAGGGGGGCGAGCAGTACTTC.